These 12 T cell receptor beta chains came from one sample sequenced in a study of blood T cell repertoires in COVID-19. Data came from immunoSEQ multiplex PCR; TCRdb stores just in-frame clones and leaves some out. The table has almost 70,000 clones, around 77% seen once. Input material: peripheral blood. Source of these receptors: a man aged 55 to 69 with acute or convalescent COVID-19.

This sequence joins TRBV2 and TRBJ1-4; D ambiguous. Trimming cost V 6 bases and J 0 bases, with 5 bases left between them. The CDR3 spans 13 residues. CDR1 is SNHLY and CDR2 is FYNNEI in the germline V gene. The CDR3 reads CASSFATNEKLFF. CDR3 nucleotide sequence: TGTGCCAGCAGCTTCGCAACTAATGAAAAACTGTTTTTT.

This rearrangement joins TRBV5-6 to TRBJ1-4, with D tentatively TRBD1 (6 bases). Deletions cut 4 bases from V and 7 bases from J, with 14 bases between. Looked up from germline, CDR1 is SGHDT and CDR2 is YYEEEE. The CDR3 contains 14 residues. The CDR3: CASSSRGWGEKLFF. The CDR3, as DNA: TGTGCCAGCAGCAGCAGGGGATGGGGTGAAAAACTGTTTTTT.

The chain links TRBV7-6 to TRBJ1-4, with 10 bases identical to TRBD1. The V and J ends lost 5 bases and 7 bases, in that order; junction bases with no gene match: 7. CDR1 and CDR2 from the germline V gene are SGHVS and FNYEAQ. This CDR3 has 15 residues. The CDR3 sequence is CASSPRDRGGEKLFF. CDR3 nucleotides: TGTGCCAGCAGCCCCCGGGACAGGGGTGGTGAAAAACTGTTTTTT.

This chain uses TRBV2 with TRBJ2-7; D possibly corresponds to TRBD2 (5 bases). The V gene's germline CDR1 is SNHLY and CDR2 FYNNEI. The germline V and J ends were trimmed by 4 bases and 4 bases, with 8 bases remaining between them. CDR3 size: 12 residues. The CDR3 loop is CASSGGGYEQYF. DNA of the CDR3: TGTGCCAGCAGTGGAGGAGGTTACGAGCAGTACTTC.

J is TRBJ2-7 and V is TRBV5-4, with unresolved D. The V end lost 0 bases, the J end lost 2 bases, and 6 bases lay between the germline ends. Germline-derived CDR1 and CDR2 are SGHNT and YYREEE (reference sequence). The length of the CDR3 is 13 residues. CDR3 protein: CASSLDTTYEQYF. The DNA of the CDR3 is TGTGCCAGCAGCTTGGACACCACCTACGAGCAGTACTTC.

The CDR3 reads CASSLPGTSSETQYF. The CDR3 bases are TGTGCCAGCAGCCTCCCCGGGACTAGCTCGGAGACCCAGTACTTC. The chain links TRBV5-4 to TRBJ2-5; 9 bases agree with TRBD2. V shed 4 bases, J shed 5 bases, and the junction held 9 bases outside the gene matches. Germline-derived CDR1 and CDR2 are SGHNT and YYREEE (reference sequence). The CDR3 contains 15 residues.

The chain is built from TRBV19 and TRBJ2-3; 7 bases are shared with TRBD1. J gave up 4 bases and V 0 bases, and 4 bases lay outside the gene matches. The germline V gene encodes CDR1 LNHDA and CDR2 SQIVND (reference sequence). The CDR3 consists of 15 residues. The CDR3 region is CASSIEQGHSDTQYF. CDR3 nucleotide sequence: TGTGCCAGTAGTATAGAACAGGGGCACTCAGATACGCAGTATTTT.

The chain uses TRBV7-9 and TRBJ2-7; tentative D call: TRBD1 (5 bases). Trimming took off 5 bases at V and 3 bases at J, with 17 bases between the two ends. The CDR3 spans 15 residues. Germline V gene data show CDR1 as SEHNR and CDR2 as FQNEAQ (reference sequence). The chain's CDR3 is CASSRGQSSGYEQYF. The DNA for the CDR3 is TGTGCCAGCAGCCGAGGACAATCCTCTGGCTACGAGCAGTACTTC.

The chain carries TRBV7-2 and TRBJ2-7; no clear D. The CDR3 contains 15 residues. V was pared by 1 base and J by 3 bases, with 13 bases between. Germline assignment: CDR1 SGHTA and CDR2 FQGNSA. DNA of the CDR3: TGTGCCAGCAGCTTAGTTCCAGAAATACGCTACGAGCAGTACTTC. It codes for CASSLVPEIRYEQYF.

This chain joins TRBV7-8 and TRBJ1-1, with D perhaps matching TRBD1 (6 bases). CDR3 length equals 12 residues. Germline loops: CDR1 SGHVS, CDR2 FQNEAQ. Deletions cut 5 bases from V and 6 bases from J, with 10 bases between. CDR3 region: CASSPRGSEAFF. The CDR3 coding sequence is TGTGCCAGCAGCCCCAGGGGTTCTGAAGCTTTCTTT. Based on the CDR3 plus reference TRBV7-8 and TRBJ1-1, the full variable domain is GAGVSQSPRYKVAKRGQDVALRCDPISGHVSLFWYQQALGQGPEFLTYFQNEAQLDKSGLPSDRFFAERPEGSVSTLKIQRTQQEDSAVYLCASSPRGSEAFFGQGTRLTVV.

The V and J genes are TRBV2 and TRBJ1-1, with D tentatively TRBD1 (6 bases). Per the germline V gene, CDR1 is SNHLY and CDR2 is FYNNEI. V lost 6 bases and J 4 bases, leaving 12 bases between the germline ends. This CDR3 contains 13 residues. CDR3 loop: CASRAGEPTEAFF. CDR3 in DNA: TGTGCCAGCAGGGCAGGGGAACCCACTGAAGCTTTCTTT.

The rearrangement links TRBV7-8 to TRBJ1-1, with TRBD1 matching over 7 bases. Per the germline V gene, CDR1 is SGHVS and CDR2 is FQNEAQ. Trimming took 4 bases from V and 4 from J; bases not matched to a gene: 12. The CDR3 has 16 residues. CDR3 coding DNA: TGTGCCAGCAGCTCCGGAAAGACAGGGTTGGGCACTGAAGCTTTCTTT. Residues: CASSSGKTGLGTEAFF.